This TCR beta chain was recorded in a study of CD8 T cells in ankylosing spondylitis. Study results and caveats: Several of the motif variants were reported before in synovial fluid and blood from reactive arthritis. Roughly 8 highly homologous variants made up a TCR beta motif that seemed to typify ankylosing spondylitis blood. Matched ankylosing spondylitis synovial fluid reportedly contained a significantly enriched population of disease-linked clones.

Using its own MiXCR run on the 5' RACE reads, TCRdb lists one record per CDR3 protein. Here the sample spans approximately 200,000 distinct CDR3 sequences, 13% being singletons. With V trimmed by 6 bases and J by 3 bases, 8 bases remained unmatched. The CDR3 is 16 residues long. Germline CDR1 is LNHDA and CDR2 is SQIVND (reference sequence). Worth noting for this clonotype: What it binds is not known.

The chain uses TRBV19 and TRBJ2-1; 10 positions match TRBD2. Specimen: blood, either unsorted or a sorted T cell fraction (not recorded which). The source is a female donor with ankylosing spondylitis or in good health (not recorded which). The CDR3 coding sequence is TGTGCCAGTAGGACAGGGGCTAGCGGGAGCTACAATGAGCAGTTCTTC. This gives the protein CASRTGASGSYNEQFF.